The following is a T cell receptor beta chain sequence with its context. The sample originates from a study of blood T cells in healthy people across ages. Researchers isolated at least 6 million PBMCs per sample. The germline V gene has CDR1 MNHNY and CDR2 SVGAGI (reference sequence). Between the trimmed V and J ends, which lost 7 bases and 0 bases, there was a span of 16 bases. The CDR3 has 16 residues. A J-beta primer mix and a sample-barcoded 5' primer were used in a second PCR of roughly 6 to 11 cycles. TCRdb redid the calling of the 5' RACE reads with MiXCR, one entry per CDR3 protein. Among some 1,800,000 distinct CDR3 sequences listed, approximately 40% were seen once.

Sequencing input: blood. This chain links TRBV6-6 with TRBJ1-3; TRBD1 might be the D (5 bases). This clonotype was sampled from a human donor in good health. CDR3 residues: CASTSRGRLSGNTIYF. The CDR3 region has the DNA TGTGCCAGCACCTCAAGGGGACGGCTCTCTGGAAACACCATATATTTT.